The 32 T cell receptor beta chains listed next were all sequenced from one sample in a study of blood T cell repertoires in COVID-19. Sequencing used immunoSEQ multiplex PCR; TCRdb keeps in-frame clones, though not all of them. The sample lists 35,000 to 45,000 clones, about nine tenths seen once, with over 11% in the top ten. The material sequenced was peripheral blood. The receptors originated from a human donor in a cohort sampled during active COVID-19.

As regards this clone: The junction shows a germline mismatch at one end, possibly a read error. The chain recombines TRBV12-5 with TRBJ1-3; D may be TRBD1 (5 bases). CDR1 is LGHNT and CDR2 is FRNRAP in the germline V gene. CDR3 size: 18 residues. The CDR3 region is CVSGLVLRTPSSGNTIYF. The CDR3 DNA is TGTGTTAGTGGTTTGGTACTCCGGACACCTAGCTCTGGAAACACCATATATTTT.

This sequence joins TRBV5-1 and TRBJ2-2; no reliable D call. The CDR3 sequence is 15 residues long. Germline V gives CDR1 SGHRS, CDR2 YFSETQ. Trimming took 0 bases from V and 2 from J, leaving 8 bases between them. This CDR3 reads CASSLVGGNTGELFF. DNA for the CDR3: TGCGCCAGCAGCTTGGTTGGCGGAAACACCGGGGAGCTGTTTTTT.

This chain joins TRBV6-1 and TRBJ2-7; 9 bases line up with TRBD1. Germline CDR1 MNHNS, CDR2 SASEGT. With 1 base clipped from V and 6 bases from J, the junction kept 7 bases outside the gene matches. This CDR3 has 15 residues. The CDR3 here is CASSEVTGGWGEQYF. The CDR3 DNA reads TGTGCCAGCAGTGAAGTAACAGGGGGCTGGGGCGAGCAGTACTTC.

The chain joins TRBV5-4 to TRBJ2-3; TRBD1 matches 7 bases. The junction had 11 bases not matched to a gene; V was cut back by 4 bases and J by 3 bases. This CDR3 has 16 residues. Germline V gene sequence: CDR1 SGHNT, CDR2 YYREEE (reference sequence). The DNA for the CDR3 is TGTGCCAGCAGCCCAAACAGGGGAACGGGGACAGATACGCAGTATTTT. It codes for CASSPNRGTGTDTQYF.

CDR3 in amino acids: CASSPRQGSSEAFF. As DNA, the CDR3 is TGTGCCAGCAGTCCCCGACAGGGGTCGAGTGAAGCTTTCTTT. The chain carries TRBV28 and TRBJ1-1, with TRBD1 matching 8 bases. Germline assignment: CDR1 MDHEN and CDR2 SYDVKM. After removal of 5 bases from V and 7 bases from J, the junction contained 9 bases not matched to a gene. The CDR3 sequence is 14 residues long. Drawing the rest from reference TRBV28 and TRBJ1-1, the complete variable domain is DVKVTQSSRYLVKRTGEKVFLECVQDMDHENMFWYRQDPGLGLRLIYFSYDVKMKEKGDIPEGYSVSREKKERFSLILESASTNQTSMYLCASSPRQGSSEAFFGQGTRLTVV.

CDR3 protein: CASSTFTGENIQYF. The CDR3 region has the DNA TGTGCCAGTAGTACCTTTACGGGGGAAAACATTCAGTACTTC. The rearrangement joins TRBV19 to TRBJ2-4; perhaps TRBD2 as D (6 bases). The CDR3 runs 14 residues. Trimming left V 4 bases short and J 5 bases short, with 12 bases between. Germline-derived CDR1 and CDR2 are LNHDA and SQIVND (reference sequence).

V usage is TRBV19 and J usage is TRBJ1-2, with D possibly TRBD1 on 6 matching bases. CDR1 and CDR2 (germline): LNHDA, SQIVND (reference sequence). The CDR3 sequence is 13 residues long. Trimming took off 7 bases at V and 7 bases at J, with 16 bases between the two ends. CDR3: CASTLVGGPGYTF. The CDR3 coding sequence is TGTGCCAGTACCCTAGTGGGGGGGCCTGGCTACACCTTC.

On this clone: The junction departs from the called germline gene at one end, perhaps through a read error. The V gene is TRBV29-1, the J gene TRBJ1-6, with D tentatively TRBD1 (6 bases). The CDR3 sequence is 15 residues long. CDR1 is SQVTM, CDR2 ANQGSEA, per germline. CDR3 protein: CSVQDQQGPNSPLHF. The CDR3 DNA is TGCAGCGTTCAAGATCAACAGGGACCTAATTCACCCCTCCACTTT.

The V and J genes are TRBV10-1 and TRBJ2-2, with TRBD2 identical over 9 bases. The V gene end was trimmed by 3 bases and the J gene end by 4 bases; junction bases not matched to a gene: 3. There are 15 residues in the CDR3. Germline assignment: CDR1 WNHNN and CDR2 SYGVQD (reference sequence). The CDR3 sequence is CASSEGSGGTGELFF. The CDR3, as DNA: TGCGCCAGCAGTGAAGGTAGCGGGGGCACCGGGGAGCTGTTTTTT.

V usage is TRBV7-8 and J usage is TRBJ1-5; 9 bases align to TRBD1. In germline, CDR1 is SGHVS, CDR2 FQNEAQ. With 11 bases clipped from V and 9 bases from J, the junction kept 8 bases outside the gene matches. The CDR3 is made up of 12 amino acids. CDR3 DNA: TGTGCCGGACAGGGGAGGGGTGGGCCCCAGCATTTT. The encoded protein is CAGQGRGGPQHF.

The V and J genes are TRBV7-9 and TRBJ2-5, with 9 positions matching TRBD2. The V and J ends lost 5 bases and 5 bases, in that order; junction bases with no gene match: 6. Germline V gene sequence: CDR1 SEHNR, CDR2 FQNEAQ (reference sequence). The CDR3 is made up of 14 amino acids. This CDR3 is CASSPGLAGETQYF. The CDR3 nucleotides are TGTGCCAGCAGCCCGGGACTAGCTGGGGAGACCCAGTACTTC.

The chain uses TRBV7-8 and TRBJ2-5; possible D gene TRBD1, 6 bases. The V end lost 3 bases, the J end lost 1 base, and 12 bases lay between the germline ends. This CDR3 contains 15 residues. In germline, CDR1 is SGHVS, CDR2 FQNEAQ. CDR3 region: CASSFEWTAQETQYF. The CDR3 DNA follows: TGTGCCAGCAGCTTTGAATGGACAGCCCAAGAGACCCAGTACTTC.

V usage is TRBV3-1 (or the pseudogene TRBV3-2) and J usage is TRBJ1-1, with D unclear. Per the germline V gene, CDR1 is LGHDT and CDR2 is YNNKEL (reference sequence). Trimming removed 1 base at V and 0 bases at J, with 9 bases between. This CDR3 is built from 15 residues. The CDR3 here is CASSQGSGLNTEAFF. The CDR3, as DNA: TGTGCCAGCAGCCAAGGTTCCGGGTTGAACACTGAAGCTTTCTTT.

The J gene is TRBJ1-1, the V gene TRBV9; TRBD1 might be the D (5 bases). V was trimmed by 3 bases and J by 9 bases, leaving 12 bases between them. There are 12 residues in the CDR3. Germline values: CDR1 SGDLS, CDR2 YYNGEE. CDR3 in amino acids: CASSAQGTQAFF. For the CDR3, the DNA is TGTGCCAGCAGCGCGCAGGGCACCCAAGCTTTCTTT.

The chain couples TRBV6-5 to TRBJ1-6; TRBD1 might be the D (5 bases). Germline CDR1 reads MNHEY; CDR2 reads SVGAGI. The CDR3 consists of 14 residues. The V end was cut by 2 bases, the J end by 10 bases, with 12 bases between. Here the CDR3 reads CASSYNRMGSPLHF. The CDR3 nucleotides read TGTGCCAGCAGTTACAACAGGATGGGATCACCCCTCCACTTT.

This clone was detected a few times. The chain has TRBV7-6 and TRBJ1-6; 10 nucleotides line up with TRBD1. The V gene end was trimmed by 5 bases and the J gene end by 7 bases; junction bases not matched to a gene: 5. Germline assignment: CDR1 SGHVS and CDR2 FNYEAQ. The length of the CDR3 is 15 residues. CDR3 sequence (DNA): TGTGCCAGCAGCGCGGGACAGGGGTGGAATTCACCCCTCCACTTT. Its protein is CASSAGQGWNSPLHF.

The count of this clone is one. DNA of the CDR3: TGTGCCAGCAGCTCTGGGACAGTCAATCAGCCCCAGCATTTT. The encoded protein is CASSSGTVNQPQHF. V gene TRBV7-2 combines with J gene TRBJ1-5, with 7 bases aligning to TRBD1. The junction had 3 bases not matched to a gene; V was cut back by 4 bases and J by 3 bases. CDR1 and CDR2 from the germline V gene are SGHTA and FQGNSA. There are 14 residues in the CDR3.

The V and J genes are TRBV30 and TRBJ2-3; a weak D match, TRBD2 (5 bases). This CDR3 region has 12 residues. V shed 0 bases and J shed 4 bases, with 5 bases lying between them. Germline CDR1 reads GTSNPN; CDR2 reads SVGIG (reference sequence). The CDR3 coding sequence is TGTGCCTGGAGTGTAGCGGCAGATACGCAGTATTTT. Protein sequence: CAWSVAADTQYF. The full variable domain, rest sourced from reference TRBV30 and TRBJ2-3, is SQTIHQWPATLVQPVGSPLSLECTVEGTSNPNLYWYRQAAGRGLQLLFYSVGIGQISSEVPQNLSASRPQDRQFILSSKKLLLSDSGFYLCAWSVAADTQYFGPGTRLTVL.

This chain connects TRBV7-2 to TRBJ1-4, with a weak D call TRBD1 (6 bases). The CDR3 is 14 amino acids. Between the trimmed V and J ends, which lost 2 bases and 2 bases, there was a span of 6 bases. The germline V gene has CDR1 SGHTA and CDR2 FQGNSA. CDR3 bases: TGTGCCAGCAGCTTAAGGGGGACTAATGAAAAACTGTTTTTT. This translates into CASSLRGTNEKLFF.

V gene TRBV30 combines with J gene TRBJ2-5; 14 bases match TRBD2. V shed 2 bases, J shed 4 bases, and the junction held 9 bases outside the gene matches. The CDR3 covers 17 residues. Germline lookup yields CDR1 GTSNPN and CDR2 SVGIG (reference sequence). This CDR3 reads CAWSRGLAGGRGETQYF. CDR3 nucleotides: TGTGCCTGGAGTCGCGGACTAGCGGGGGGAAGGGGAGAGACCCAGTACTTC.

This chain joins TRBV10-2 and TRBJ2-3, with 12 bases identical to TRBD1. Germline assignment: CDR1 WSHSY and CDR2 SAAADI. CDR3 length equals 17 residues. J lost 5 bases, V lost 4 bases, and 10 bases had no gene match. The CDR3 spells CASSGGTGGEGGDTQYF. DNA of the CDR3: TGCGCCAGCAGTGGTGGGACAGGGGGCGAGGGTGGAGATACGCAGTATTTT.

CDR3 coding DNA: TGTGCCAGTAGTATATCCTCCCAAGAGACCCAGTACTTC. Protein: CASSISSQETQYF. The genes are TRBV19 and TRBJ2-5; no firm D call. The V and J ends lost 2 bases and 1 base respectively, with 5 bases between them. This CDR3 has 13 residues. Germline-derived CDR1 and CDR2 are LNHDA and SQIVND (reference sequence).

This clone appeared once. The CDR3 region is CASSLQAGGAEGYTF. In nucleotides, the CDR3 is TGCGCCAGCAGCCTCCAGGCAGGGGGCGCGGAGGGCTACACCTTC. This chain links TRBV4-1 with TRBJ1-2; TRBD1 matches at 8 bases. This CDR3 has 15 residues. V dropped 4 bases and J dropped 8; count of bases not matched to a gene: 12. Per the germline V gene, CDR1 is MGHRA and CDR2 is YSYEKL.

The chain uses TRBV6-2 or TRBV6-3 and TRBJ2-3; D might be TRBD1 (6 bases). V shed 4 bases and J shed 1 base, with 15 bases lying between them. The germline CDR1 and CDR2 sequences are MNHEY and SVGEGT. This CDR3 is built from 16 residues. CDR3 DNA: TGTGCCAGCAGTTCTCGCCGGAACAGGGGCACAGATACGCAGTATTTT. Its protein product is CASSSRRNRGTDTQYF.

The gene calls are TRBV6-5 and TRBJ2-3; 7 positions agree with TRBD1. Trimming cost V 2 bases and J 3 bases; bases outside gene matches: 5. This CDR3 region has 15 residues. CDR1 and CDR2 (germline): MNHEY, SVGAGI. CDR3 nucleotides: TGTGCCAGCAGTTACGACAGGGATTTGACAGATACGCAGTATTTT. It translates to CASSYDRDLTDTQYF.

A single count supports this clone. The chain carries TRBV6-5 and TRBJ2-5; 11 bases line up with TRBD2. Germline CDR1 reads MNHEY; CDR2 reads SVGAGI. V gave up 6 bases and J gave up 3 bases; unmatched junction bases: 3. The CDR3 loop spans 14 amino acids. CDR3 coding DNA: TGTGCCAGCAGGACTAGCGGGGCCGAAGAGACCCAGTACTTC. Translating it yields CASRTSGAEETQYF.

The V gene is TRBV7-6, the J gene TRBJ2-2; D ambiguous. The CDR3 has 15 residues. With 0 bases removed from V and 3 bases from J, the gap between germline ends came to 8 bases. Looked up from germline, CDR1 is SGHVS and CDR2 is FNYEAQ. CDR3 coding DNA: TGTGCCAGCAGCTTAGCGGTACAGTACACCGGGGAGCTGTTTTTT. Translating it yields CASSLAVQYTGELFF. Supplemented by reference TRBV7-6 and TRBJ2-2, the full variable domain reads GAGVSQSPRYKVTKRGQDVALRCDPISGHVSLYWYRQALGQGPEFLTYFNYEAQQDKSGLPNDRFSAERPEGSISTLTIQRTEQRDSAMYRCASSLAVQYTGELFFGEGSRLTVL.

As for this clone: One junction end does not reproduce the germline sequence, and a read error may be involved. The CDR3 protein is CASTLFFDRDTYRYTF. CDR3 DNA sequence: TGTGCCAGCACCCTGTTTTTCGACCGGGACACCTATCGCTACACCTTC. The genes are TRBV5-5 and TRBJ1-2, with D tentatively TRBD1 (6 bases). CDR1 is SGHKS and CDR2 is YYEKEE in the germline V gene (reference sequence). The CDR3 spans 16 residues.

The chain recombines TRBV18 with TRBJ2-2, with D possibly being TRBD2 (6 bases). This CDR3 comprises 15 residues. V lost 5 bases and J 3 bases, leaving 13 bases between the germline ends. CDR1 is KGHSH, CDR2 LQKENI, per germline. The CDR3 DNA reads as TGTGCCAGCTCAACCTCGGCGGGATACACCGGGGAGCTGTTTTTT. Translated: CASSTSAGYTGELFF.

The V and J genes are TRBV5-1 and TRBJ1-4; D is ambiguous. This CDR3 region has 15 residues. With 0 bases removed from V and 2 bases from J, the gap between germline ends came to 8 bases. Germline V lookup: CDR1 SGHRS, CDR2 YFSETQ. The CDR3: CASSLAGGTNEKLFF. The CDR3 bases are TGCGCCAGCAGCTTGGCCGGCGGGACTAATGAAAAACTGTTTTTT.

The rearrangement links TRBV7-6 to TRBJ1-6, with 9 nucleotides matching TRBD1. In germline, CDR1 is SGHVS, CDR2 FNYEAQ. Trimming removed 5 bases from V and 5 bases from J; junction bases left unmatched: 4. The CDR3 runs to 15 residues. CDR3 amino acids: CASSVGTGNNSPLHF. The CDR3 nucleotides are TGTGCCAGCAGCGTCGGGACAGGGAATAATTCACCCCTCCACTTT.

This chain links TRBV4-1 with TRBJ2-5; possible D gene TRBD2, 5 bases. Trimming removed 1 base at V and 1 base at J, with 7 bases between. The CDR3 loop spans 14 amino acids. Germline V gene sequence: CDR1 MGHRA, CDR2 YSYEKL. The CDR3 region is CASSQGLAQETQYF. The CDR3 DNA sequence: TGCGCCAGCAGCCAAGGCCTAGCCCAAGAGACCCAGTACTTC.